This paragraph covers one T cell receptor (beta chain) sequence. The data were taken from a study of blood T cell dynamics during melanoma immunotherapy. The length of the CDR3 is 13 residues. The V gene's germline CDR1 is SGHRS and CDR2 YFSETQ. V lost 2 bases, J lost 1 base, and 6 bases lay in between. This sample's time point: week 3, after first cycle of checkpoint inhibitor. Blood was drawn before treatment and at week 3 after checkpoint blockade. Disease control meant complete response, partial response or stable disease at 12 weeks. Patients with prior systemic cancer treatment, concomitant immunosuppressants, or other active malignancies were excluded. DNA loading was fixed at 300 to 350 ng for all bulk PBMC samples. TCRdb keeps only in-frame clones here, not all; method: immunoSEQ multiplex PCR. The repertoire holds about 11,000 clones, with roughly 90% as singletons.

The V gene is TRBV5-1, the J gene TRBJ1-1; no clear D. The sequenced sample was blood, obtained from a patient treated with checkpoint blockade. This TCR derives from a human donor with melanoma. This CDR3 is CASSFRGNTEAFF. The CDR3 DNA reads TGCGCCAGCAGCTTTCGGGGGAACACTGAAGCTTTCTTT.